These 18 T cell receptor beta chains share one sample of origin, sequenced in a study of blood T cell repertoires in COVID-19. Clones were sequenced by immunoSEQ multiplex PCR, and TCRdb holds only the in-frame ones, with some missing. Of over 50,000 clones listed, more than 90% were seen once; the top ten hold more than 5.5%. Sample: peripheral blood. Every receptor here comes from a man between 45 and 60 years old with active COVID-19.

The rearrangement links TRBV5-1 to TRBJ2-3; TRBD2 agrees at 7 bases. The germline V gene has CDR1 SGHRS and CDR2 YFSETQ. V lost 0 bases to trimming and J lost 2 bases; unmatched junction nucleotides: 6. The CDR3 loop spans 16 amino acids. The CDR3 DNA reads TGCGCCAGCAGCTTGGGGACTAGGAGGAACACAGATACGCAGTATTTT. Protein: CASSLGTRRNTDTQYF.

CDR3 in DNA: TGCGCCAGCAGCCAAGGTGGGGGCACAAGAGAGACCCAGTACTTC. Translated: CASSQGGGTRETQYF. The chain is built from TRBV4-1 and TRBJ2-5; a weak D match, TRBD1 (6 bases). V dropped 1 base and J dropped 4 bases, with 13 bases sitting between them. The CDR3 spans 15 residues. From germline, CDR1 is MGHRA and CDR2 YSYEKL.

J is TRBJ1-3 and V is TRBV7-2; D gene unclear. The length of the CDR3 is 15 residues. V was cut by 3 bases and J by 0 bases, with 9 bases left in between. Germline V gene lookup returns CDR1 SGHTA and CDR2 FQGNSA. CDR3 protein: CASSFGPYSGNTIYF. The CDR3 coding sequence is TGTGCCAGCAGCTTTGGCCCTTACTCTGGAAACACCATATATTTT.

The gene calls are TRBV3-1 (or the pseudogene TRBV3-2) and TRBJ2-2; 9 bases fit TRBD1. The CDR3 contains 14 residues. J gave up 4 bases and V 6 bases, and 3 bases lay outside the gene matches. CDR1 and CDR2 from the germline V gene are LGHDT and YNNKEL (reference sequence). The CDR3 sequence: CASRDRGTTGELFF. The CDR3 DNA reads as TGTGCCAGCAGGGACAGGGGAACCACCGGGGAGCTGTTTTTT.

The chain joins TRBV28 to TRBJ2-2; 8 bases are a match to TRBD1. The CDR3 totals 15 residues. Germline loops: CDR1 MDHEN, CDR2 SYDVKM. J lost 4 bases, V lost 5 bases, and 6 bases had no gene match. The DNA for the CDR3 is TGTGCCAGCAGTCGCCCCGGGACAGGCACCGGGGAGCTGTTTTTT. Amino acids: CASSRPGTGTGELFF.

J is TRBJ1-6 and V is TRBV30, with 7 nucleotides matching TRBD1. The CDR3 extends over 13 amino acids. Per germline, CDR1 GTSNPN and CDR2 SVGIG (reference sequence). Losses at the gene ends were 1 base for V and 6 bases for J; bases not matched to a gene: 0. The CDR3 loop reads CAWSDRGNSPLHF. CDR3 nucleotides: TGTGCCTGGAGTGACAGGGGTAATTCACCCCTCCACTTT.

This chain uses TRBV5-1 with TRBJ2-2; possibly TRBD1 for D (6 bases). The ends were cut back, 3 bases at V and 0 bases at J, with 9 bases in the middle. The germline CDR1 and CDR2 sequences are SGHRS and YFSETQ. The CDR3 consists of 15 residues. In nucleotides, the CDR3 is TGCGCCAGCAGCTGGACAGTAGCGAACACCGGGGAGCTGTTTTTT. Translating gives CASSWTVANTGELFF.

V and J are TRBV4-1 and TRBJ1-4; 10 bases are a match to TRBD1. V was pared by 4 bases and J by 8 bases, with 7 bases of the junction left unmatched. Germline V gene data show CDR1 as MGHRA and CDR2 as YSYEKL. The CDR3 sequence is 15 residues long. CDR3 sequence: CASSLRQGAPEKLFF. As DNA, the CDR3 is TGCGCCAGCAGCCTCCGACAGGGGGCTCCCGAAAAACTGTTTTTT.

The chain carries TRBV19 and TRBJ1-5; D ambiguous. The CDR3 loop spans 14 amino acids. Per the germline V gene, CDR1 is LNHDA and CDR2 is SQIVND (reference sequence). Trimming left V 3 bases short and J 4 bases short, with 10 bases between. CDR3 residues: CASSILGGNQPQHF. The CDR3 bases are TGTGCCAGTAGTATCCTCGGAGGGAATCAGCCCCAGCATTTT.

This clone has only one observation. The CDR3, as DNA: TGCGCCAGCAGCCTACTAAGCGGAAACACAGATACGCAGTATTTT. Protein sequence: CASSLLSGNTDTQYF. The chain carries TRBV5-1 and TRBJ2-3; a weak D match, TRBD2 (5 bases). V was cut by 4 bases and J by 2 bases, with 14 bases left in between. The CDR3 totals 15 residues. CDR1 and CDR2 from the germline V gene are SGHRS and YFSETQ.

The chain is built from TRBV5-5 and TRBJ1-3, with unresolved D. This CDR3 has 13 residues. V shed 4 bases and J shed 4 bases, with 9 bases lying between them. Per germline, CDR1 SGHKS and CDR2 YYEKEE (reference sequence). The DNA for the CDR3 is TGTGCCAGCAGCGATGGGCCCGGAAACACCATATATTTT. Translating it yields CASSDGPGNTIYF.

The V and J genes are TRBV5-4 and TRBJ1-2, with TRBD1 matching over 7 bases. The CDR3 extends over 13 amino acids. Germline V gene lookup returns CDR1 SGHNT and CDR2 YYREEE (reference sequence). Trimming took 10 bases from V and 4 from J; bases not matched to a gene: 10. CDR3 DNA sequence: TGTGCCGGGGGGACAGTGGGAGCCTATGGCTACACCTTC. Residues: CAGGTVGAYGYTF.

The chain has TRBV29-1 and TRBJ2-3; the match to TRBD2 covers 9 bases. The CDR3 length is 15 residues. The V gene end was trimmed by 4 bases and the J gene end by 0 bases; junction bases not matched to a gene: 5. From germline, CDR1 is SQVTM and CDR2 ANQGSEA. The DNA of the CDR3 is TGCAGCGTTGTTTTGAGCGGGGGGAGCACAGATACGCAGTATTTT. This sequence encodes CSVVLSGGSTDTQYF.

This chain connects TRBV7-9 to TRBJ2-3; no reliable D call. The V end was cut by 6 bases, the J end by 0 bases, with 4 bases between. Germline CDR1 reads SEHNR; CDR2 reads FQNEAQ (reference sequence). This CDR3 contains 12 residues. DNA for the CDR3: TGTGCCAGCAGATCTAGCACAGATACGCAGTATTTT. This gives the protein CASRSSTDTQYF.

The chain employs TRBV18 and TRBJ1-1, with 8 bases matching TRBD1. V shed 6 bases and J 1 base; nucleotides not matched to a gene: 7. The CDR3 consists of 15 residues. Germline V gene lookup returns CDR1 KGHSH and CDR2 LQKENI. This CDR3 reads CASSQQGQANTEAFF. In nucleotides, the CDR3 is TGTGCCAGCTCCCAACAGGGACAGGCGAACACTGAAGCTTTCTTT.

The chain carries TRBV30 and TRBJ2-2; 10 bases align to TRBD1. Germline V gene data show CDR1 as GTSNPN and CDR2 as SVGIG (reference sequence). The CDR3 contains 14 residues. The junction had 4 bases not matched to a gene; V was cut back by 5 bases and J by 4 bases. The CDR3 spells CAWRGQGVTGELFF. The CDR3 DNA sequence: TGTGCCTGGCGTGGACAGGGGGTCACCGGGGAGCTGTTTTTT.

This sequence joins TRBV5-4 and TRBJ2-2, with D possibly matching TRBD2 (5 bases). Trimming shortened V by 4 bases and J by 7 bases, and 17 bases separated the two germline ends. The germline V gene has CDR1 SGHNT and CDR2 YYREEE (reference sequence). The length of the CDR3 is 15 residues. The CDR3 DNA reads TGTGCCAGCAGCGGCGGGCCCGGAGGCAGCGGGGAGCTGTTTTTT. It specifies CASSGGPGGSGELFF.

The CDR3 spells CASSRVAGDRFEQYF. CDR3 nucleotides: TGTGCCAGCAGTCGAGTAGCGGGAGACCGGTTCGAGCAGTACTTC. V and J are TRBV6-5 and TRBJ2-7, with 9 bases matching TRBD2. Germline loops: CDR1 MNHEY, CDR2 SVGAGI. The trim removed 5 bases at V and 6 bases at J, leaving 11 bases unmatched. This CDR3 comprises 15 residues.